The 29 T cell receptor beta chains below all came from one sample that was sequenced in a study of blood T cell repertoires in COVID-19. TCRdb keeps only in-frame clones here, not all; method: immunoSEQ multiplex PCR. The sample has some 45,000 clones, around 80% seen once. Sequencing input: peripheral blood. These receptors came from a man in his 60s with acute or convalescent COVID-19.

The genes are TRBV19 and TRBJ2-2; 9 bases are shared with TRBD2. This CDR3 has 18 amino acids. CDR1 LNHDA and CDR2 SQIVND come from the germline V gene (reference sequence). V trimming: 4 bases; J trimming: 0 bases; junction bases outside the gene matches: 9. This CDR3 is CASSTYSGGTANTGELFF. The CDR3 DNA is TGTGCCAGTAGTACCTATAGCGGGGGCACTGCGAACACCGGGGAGCTGTTTTTT.

In its sample, this clone was seen once. Written as DNA, the CDR3 is TGTGCCTGCGTGGGGGACAGATACCTAGAGACCCAGTACTTC. It codes for CACVGDRYLETQYF. V usage is TRBV6-5 and J usage is TRBJ2-5, with 7 bases lining up with TRBD1. The CDR3 is 14 amino acids. Germline assignment: CDR1 MNHEY and CDR2 SVGAGI. V shed 11 bases, J shed 4 bases, and the junction held 13 bases outside the gene matches.

The chain employs TRBV29-1 and TRBJ1-1; D not certain. CDR1 and CDR2 from the germline V gene are SQVTM and ANQGSEA. Trimming took 8 bases from V and 1 from J, leaving 14 bases between them. The CDR3 totals 13 residues. The CDR3 DNA follows: TGCAGCACCTCACAGTGGTCGAACACTGAAGCTTTCTTT. Translation gives CSTSQWSNTEAFF.

The chain links TRBV25-1 to TRBJ2-5, with TRBD2 as a possible D gene (7 bases). Trimming took off 3 bases at V and 1 base at J, with 12 bases between the two ends. Germline V gives CDR1 MGHDK, CDR2 SYGVNS. This CDR3 is 15 amino acids long. CDR3 in amino acids: CASSELGGAQETQYF. In nucleotides, the CDR3 is TGTGCCAGCAGTGAGTTAGGGGGGGCCCAAGAGACCCAGTACTTC.

The V call is TRBV5-6, the J call TRBJ1-2, with 10 bases identical to TRBD1. This CDR3 has 14 residues. J lost 6 bases, V lost 2 bases, and 4 bases had no gene match. Per the germline V gene, CDR1 is SGHDT and CDR2 is YYEEEE. The CDR3: CASSFVGTGDGYTF. The CDR3 nucleotides are TGTGCCAGCAGCTTTGTAGGGACAGGGGATGGCTACACCTTC.

This clone appeared a single time. This chain uses TRBV2 with TRBJ2-7; TRBD2 matches 8 bases. CDR3 length: 15 amino acids. CDR1 is SNHLY and CDR2 is FYNNEI in the germline V gene. V lost 7 bases to trimming and J lost 1 base; unmatched junction nucleotides: 9. CDR3 nucleotides: TGTGCCAGCAATGGGGAGCGGGGGCGATCCTACGAGCAGTACTTC. Translated, it gives CASNGERGRSYEQYF.

The chain recombines TRBV3-1 (or the pseudogene TRBV3-2) with TRBJ2-1; D gene uncertain. The V end lost 1 base, the J end lost 0 bases, and 10 bases lay between the germline ends. The CDR3 is 16 residues long. The germline gives CDR1 LGHDT, CDR2 YNNKEL (reference sequence). The CDR3 reads CASSQGGFSSYNEQFF. Here the CDR3 DNA reads TGTGCCAGCAGCCAAGGAGGTTTTAGCTCCTACAATGAGCAGTTCTTC.

V gene TRBV6-1 combines with J gene TRBJ1-5, with D tentatively TRBD1 (5 bases). The CDR3 covers 16 residues. V lost 1 base to trimming and J lost 5 bases, with 15 bases between them. The germline CDR1 and CDR2 sequences are MNHNS and SASEGT. DNA of the CDR3: TGTGCCAGCAGTGAAGTGATCAAGGGGCCCTATCAGCCCCAGCATTTT. The encoded protein is CASSEVIKGPYQPQHF.

This rearrangement joins TRBV7-9 to TRBJ2-5; D may be TRBD1 (6 bases). Germline CDR1 is SEHNR and CDR2 is FQNEAQ (reference sequence). V was pared by 1 base and J by 1 base, with 16 bases between. This CDR3 has 17 amino acids. This CDR3 is CASSLVRGRGIQETQYF. The CDR3 coding sequence is TGTGCCAGCAGCTTAGTAAGAGGCAGGGGAATCCAAGAGACCCAGTACTTC.

The CDR3 here is CASSFMADYGYTF. DNA of the CDR3: TGTGCCAGCAGTTTCATGGCAGACTATGGCTACACCTTC. The V gene is TRBV12-3 or TRBV12-4, the J gene TRBJ1-2, with D hard to call. The CDR3 runs 13 residues. Trimming took off 3 bases at V and 3 bases at J, with 8 bases between the two ends.

The chain has TRBV11-3 and TRBJ2-2; D is unresolved. This CDR3 contains 14 residues. Germline V lookup: CDR1 SGHNT, CDR2 YENEEA. V lost 3 bases, J lost 1 base, and 6 bases lay in between. The CDR3 spells CASSLGRNTGELFF. DNA for the CDR3: TGTGCCAGCAGCTTGGGCAGGAACACCGGGGAGCTGTTTTTT.

In DNA form, the CDR3 reads TGTGCCTGGGACAGGGCGGGGGAAAAACTGTTTTTT. Amino acid sequence: CAWDRAGEKLFF. This sequence joins TRBV30 and TRBJ1-4; 7 bases map to TRBD1. J was trimmed by 8 bases and V by 5 bases; bases with no gene match: 5. The CDR3 is 12 amino acids. Germline V gene lookup returns CDR1 GTSNPN and CDR2 SVGIG (reference sequence).

J is TRBJ1-2 and V is TRBV11-2; D perhaps matches TRBD1 (5 bases). Between the trimmed V and J ends, which lost 0 bases and 4 bases, there was a span of 12 bases. Germline assignment: CDR1 SGHAT and CDR2 FQNNGV. This CDR3 is built from 15 residues. CDR3 residues: CASSLDVTVIYGYTF. As DNA, the CDR3 is TGTGCCAGCAGCTTAGATGTGACAGTAATCTATGGCTACACCTTC.

The gene calls are TRBV2 and TRBJ1-1; 7 bases agree with TRBD1. V lost 5 bases and J lost 4; bases outside the gene matches: 7. The CDR3 is made up of 14 amino acids. Germline V lookup: CDR1 SNHLY, CDR2 FYNNEI. The CDR3 loop reads CASSPRQGTTEAFF. The CDR3 DNA reads TGTGCCAGCAGTCCTCGACAGGGCACCACTGAAGCTTTCTTT. Filled out from reference TRBV2 and TRBJ1-1, the complete variable domain reads EPEVTQTPSHQVTQMGQEVILRCVPISNHLYFYWYRQILGQKVEFLVSFYNNEISEKSEIFDDQFSVERPDGSNFTLKIRSTKLEDSAMYFCASSPRQGTTEAFFGQGTRLTVV.

This chain links TRBV19 with TRBJ2-7; no firm D call. The V gene lost 5 bases and the J gene lost 7 bases, with 12 bases spanning the gap. CDR3 length: 12 residues. Germline V gives CDR1 LNHDA, CDR2 SQIVND (reference sequence). The CDR3 DNA sequence: TGTGCCAGTAGTGATCCCTCGCGGGAGCAGTACTTC. Protein sequence: CASSDPSREQYF.

The chain couples TRBV30 to TRBJ2-7, with D maybe TRBD1 (6 bases). Germline CDR1 reads GTSNPN; CDR2 reads SVGIG (reference sequence). This CDR3 is 14 amino acids long. Trimming took off 2 bases at V and 3 bases at J, with 14 bases between the two ends. CDR3 in DNA: TGTGCCTGGAGTCAGGTGACAGGTAACTACGAGCAGTACTTC. Residues: CAWSQVTGNYEQYF.

The chain has TRBV7-8 and TRBJ2-3; tentatively, D is TRBD2 (5 bases). V was clipped by 1 base and J by 9 bases, with 14 bases between them. The CDR3 runs 14 residues. Germline CDR1 and CDR2: SGHVS and FQNEAQ. Here the CDR3 DNA reads TGTGCCAGCAGCTTAGGGCGGTATGGAGGCACGCAGTATTTT. Residues: CASSLGRYGGTQYF.

The chain carries TRBV5-6 and TRBJ2-2; D possibly corresponds to TRBD2 (7 bases). Germline CDR1 reads SGHDT; CDR2 reads YYEEEE. The CDR3 totals 16 residues. Trimming shortened V by 4 bases and J by 2 bases, and 15 bases separated the two germline ends. Here the CDR3 reads CASSRRGGANTGELFF. DNA for the CDR3: TGTGCCAGCAGCCGGCGCGGGGGCGCTAACACCGGGGAGCTGTTTTTT.

This chain joins TRBV2 and TRBJ2-5; no reliable D call. The CDR3 is 11 residues long. Per the germline V gene, CDR1 is SNHLY and CDR2 is FYNNEI. The germline V and J ends were trimmed by 7 bases and 0 bases, with 3 bases remaining between them. This chain's CDR3 is CASTYQETQYF. CDR3 bases: TGTGCCAGCACCTACCAAGAGACCCAGTACTTC.

This chain uses TRBV12-3 or TRBV12-4 with TRBJ1-5, with D possibly matching TRBD1 (5 bases). The CDR3 sequence is 13 residues long. Trimming shortened V by 1 base and J by 9 bases, and 10 bases separated the two germline ends. The DNA of the CDR3 is TGTGCCAGCAGTTTAGAAGGGGTCCGGCCCCAGCATTTT. Translated: CASSLEGVRPQHF.

The J gene is TRBJ1-5, the V gene TRBV28, with TRBD1 as a possible D gene (5 bases). The CDR3 has 17 residues. Per germline, CDR1 MDHEN and CDR2 SYDVKM. Trimming pared 6 bases from V and 2 bases from J, leaving 20 bases between. CDR3 in DNA: TGTGCCAGCAGATCGGACGGAGTACGGGGGGGCAATCAGCCCCAGCATTTT. Its protein is CASRSDGVRGGNQPQHF.

About this clone itself: One end of the junction does not line up with germline, which may come from a read error. The chain has TRBV7-3 and TRBJ1-1, with 11 bases identical to TRBD1. The CDR3 consists of 17 residues. Germline loops: CDR1 SGHTA, CDR2 FQGTGA. In DNA, the CDR3 is TGTGCCAGCAGCCTAACCCGGGACAGGGGGATGAACACTGAAGCTTTCTTT. Encoded protein: CASSLTRDRGMNTEAFF.

V is TRBV30 and J is TRBJ1-1, with 7 positions matching TRBD1. Trimming removed 3 bases from V and 6 bases from J; junction bases left unmatched: 4. The CDR3 contains 12 residues. Germline lookup yields CDR1 GTSNPN and CDR2 SVGIG (reference sequence). The CDR3 sequence: CAWSPGQAEAFF. Written as DNA, the CDR3 is TGTGCCTGGAGCCCAGGACAGGCTGAAGCTTTCTTT.

The chain carries TRBV12-5 and TRBJ1-5; D unresolved. Germline V CDR1 and CDR2: LGHNT, FRNRAP. The CDR3 runs to 13 residues. The ends were cut back, 7 bases at V and 4 bases at J, with 11 bases in the middle. This chain's CDR3 is CASAPGWNQPQHF. CDR3 nucleotides: TGTGCTAGTGCCCCCGGGTGGAATCAGCCCCAGCATTTT.

The J gene is TRBJ2-3, the V gene TRBV30, with 10 bases matching TRBD2. The junction had 12 bases not matched to a gene; V was cut back by 0 bases and J by 6 bases. The CDR3 has 17 amino acids. Per germline, CDR1 GTSNPN and CDR2 SVGIG (reference sequence). The CDR3 spells CAWSVKRTSGNSDTQYF. In DNA form, the CDR3 reads TGTGCCTGGAGTGTGAAAAGGACTAGCGGTAATTCTGATACGCAGTATTTT.

This chain joins TRBV7-2 and TRBJ2-1; tentative D call: TRBD2 (5 bases). This CDR3 is built from 14 residues. V shed 3 bases and J shed 0 bases, with 6 bases lying between them. Germline V CDR1 and CDR2: SGHTA, FQGNSA. The CDR3 is CASSLGASYNEQFF. The DNA of the CDR3 is TGTGCCAGCAGCTTGGGAGCCTCCTACAATGAGCAGTTCTTC.

Here the CDR3 reads CASSLVGTGSYGYTF. CDR3 sequence (DNA): TGTGCCAGCAGCTTAGTCGGGACAGGGAGCTATGGCTACACCTTC. The chain combines TRBV11-2 with TRBJ1-2, with TRBD1 matching 9 bases. J was trimmed by 4 bases and V by 1 base; bases with no gene match: 4. This CDR3 has 15 residues. Per the germline V gene, CDR1 is SGHAT and CDR2 is FQNNGV. The complete variable domain, with remaining parts taken from reference TRBV11-2 and TRBJ1-2, reads EAGVAQSPRYKIIEKRQSVAFWCNPISGHATLYWYQQILGQGPKLLIQFQNNGVVDDSQLPKDRFSAERLKGVDSTLKIQPAKLEDSAVYLCASSLVGTGSYGYTFGSGTRLTVV.

The V call is TRBV5-6, the J call TRBJ1-2, with 8 nucleotides matching TRBD1. The germline gives CDR1 SGHDT, CDR2 YYEEEE. This CDR3 has 14 residues. V lost 1 base, J lost 14 bases, and 13 bases stayed unmatched. The DNA of the CDR3 is TGTGCCAGCAGCTTGTTCTCGGACAGGGAGGGTCATACCTTC. It translates to CASSLFSDREGHTF.

This sequence joins TRBV24-1 and TRBJ1-1; unclear D gene. Trimming took off 0 bases at V and 4 bases at J, with 5 bases between the two ends. Germline-derived CDR1 and CDR2 are KGHDR and SFDVKD. The CDR3 covers 13 residues. The CDR3 DNA reads as TGTGCCACCAGTGATTTGGGGAGCACTGAAGCTTTCTTT. This translates into CATSDLGSTEAFF.